This passage covers 11 T cell receptor beta chains from one sample sequenced in a study of T cell responses to AZD1222 COVID-19 vaccine. The protocol was immunoSEQ multiplex PCR, while the TCRdb copy is restricted to in-frame clones and leaves out a portion. The sample shows about 120,000 clones, around 82% of them seen only once. This material consisted of peripheral blood, taken on day 0 of AZD1222 vaccination. All receptors derive from an adult in good health.

This chain uses TRBV7-9 with TRBJ1-2; D perhaps matches TRBD1 (6 bases). Between the trimmed V and J ends, which lost 8 bases and 5 bases, there was a span of 9 bases. The length of the CDR3 is 11 residues. Germline V gene sequence: CDR1 SEHNR, CDR2 FQNEAQ (reference sequence). The CDR3 is CASGRGYGYTF. The CDR3 nucleotides read TGTGCCAGCGGCAGGGGATATGGCTACACCTTC.

In this sample, this clone turned up once. The V gene is TRBV27, the J gene TRBJ2-2; D is unresolved. The length of the CDR3 is 12 residues. CDR1 and CDR2 (germline): MNHEY, SMNVEV (reference sequence). V was cut by 3 bases and J by 6 bases, with 5 bases left in between. In DNA form, the CDR3 reads TGTGCCAGCAGTTTGAGTCCCGGGGAGCTGTTTTTT. It is translated as CASSLSPGELFF.

This chain connects TRBV7-9 to TRBJ2-3; D tentatively fits TRBD1 or TRBD2 (5 bases each). CDR3 length: 15 amino acids. The V gene's germline CDR1 is SEHNR and CDR2 FQNEAQ (reference sequence). V gave up 5 bases and J gave up 2 bases, with 14 bases separating them. CDR3 sequence reads: CASSGTGFLTDTQYF. The CDR3 coding sequence is TGTGCCAGCAGCGGGACCGGGTTCCTCACAGATACGCAGTATTTT. The whole variable domain, filled in from reference TRBV7-9 and TRBJ2-3, reads DTGVSQNPRHKITKRGQNVTFRCDPISEHNRLYWYRQTLGQGPEFLTYFQNEAQLEKSRLLSDRFSAERPKGSFSTLEIQRTEQGDSAMYLCASSGTGFLTDTQYFGPGTRLTVL.

This clone was detected once. CDR3 DNA sequence: TGTGCCAGCAGCCAAGGCTCTGGCTACACCTTC. Amino acids: CASSQGSGYTF. This chain links TRBV3-1 (or the pseudogene TRBV3-2) with TRBJ1-2; D is unclear. Germline V lookup: CDR1 LGHDT, CDR2 YNNKEL (reference sequence). The germline V and J ends were trimmed by 1 base and 7 bases, with 4 bases remaining between them. CDR3 length equals 11 residues.

The chain has TRBV2 and TRBJ2-1, with D possibly being TRBD1 (7 bases). This CDR3 spans 16 amino acids. The V end lost 6 bases, the J end lost 6 bases, and 21 bases lay between the germline ends. Germline V lookup: CDR1 SNHLY, CDR2 FYNNEI. The DNA for the CDR3 is TGTGCCAGCAGCATCCTCCCCCAGGGGGGCGGCAATGAGCAGTTCTTC. Protein sequence: CASSILPQGGGNEQFF. Supplemented by reference TRBV2 and TRBJ2-1, the full variable domain reads EPEVTQTPSHQVTQMGQEVILRCVPISNHLYFYWYRQILGQKVEFLVSFYNNEISEKSEIFDDQFSVERPDGSNFTLKIRSTKLEDSAMYFCASSILPQGGGNEQFFGPGTRLTVL.

The J gene is TRBJ2-5, the V gene TRBV5-1, with TRBD1 matching over 9 bases. Trimming took 4 bases from V and 3 from J; bases not matched to a gene: 4. Germline V gene sequence: CDR1 SGHRS, CDR2 YFSETQ. CDR3 length equals 14 residues. CDR3 sequence (DNA): TGCGCCAGCAGCACTGGACAGGGGAAAGAGACCCAGTACTTC. This codes for CASSTGQGKETQYF. Supplemented by reference TRBV5-1 and TRBJ2-5, the full variable domain reads KAGVTQTPRYLIKTRGQQVTLSCSPISGHRSVSWYQQTPGQGLQFLFEYFSETQRNKGNFPGRFSGRQFSNSRSEMNVSTLELGDSALYLCASSTGQGKETQYFGPGTRLLVL.

V usage is TRBV11-3 and J usage is TRBJ2-5, with TRBD1 as a possible D gene (6 bases). CDR3 length: 16 amino acids. The V end lost 5 bases, the J end lost 1 base, and 17 bases lay between the germline ends. Germline values: CDR1 SGHNT, CDR2 YENEEA. CDR3 in DNA: TGTGCCAGCAGCCCAGGGGCCAGGGGCCTCCAAGAGACCCAGTACTTC. Translated, it gives CASSPGARGLQETQYF.

The rearrangement uses TRBV2 and TRBJ1-6; 9 bases map to TRBD1. CDR1 and CDR2 (germline): SNHLY, FYNNEI. CDR3 length: 13 residues. The V segment lost 8 bases and the J segment 5 bases; nucleotides outside the gene matches: 1. The DNA for the CDR3 is TGTGCCAGCCGGGACAGGGATAATTCACCCCTCCACTTT. Protein sequence: CASRDRDNSPLHF. The entire variable domain, with the rest obtained from reference TRBV2 and TRBJ1-6, is as follows: EPEVTQTPSHQVTQMGQEVILRCVPISNHLYFYWYRQILGQKVEFLVSFYNNEISEKSEIFDDQFSVERPDGSNFTLKIRSTKLEDSAMYFCASRDRDNSPLHFGNGTRLTVT.

The gene calls are TRBV29-1 and TRBJ2-1; TRBD2 matches at 9 bases. From germline, CDR1 is SQVTM and CDR2 ANQGSEA. This CDR3 comprises 14 residues. J lost 8 bases, V lost 1 base, and 6 bases had no gene match. The DNA for the CDR3 is TGCAGCGTTGAAGGGGGCCTAGCGGGGTATGAGCAGTTCTTC. As protein: CSVEGGLAGYEQFF.

The chain uses TRBV7-2 and TRBJ2-7; TRBD2 matches 11 bases. This CDR3 contains 16 residues. The junction had 9 bases not matched to a gene; V was cut back by 0 bases and J by 8 bases. Germline loops: CDR1 SGHTA, CDR2 FQGNSA. The CDR3 here is CASSLAPLAGGGKQYF. The CDR3 coding sequence is TGTGCCAGCAGCTTAGCCCCCTTAGCGGGGGGGGGAAAGCAGTACTTC.

This rearrangement joins TRBV28 to TRBJ1-2; possible D gene TRBD1, 6 bases. The CDR3 loop spans 13 amino acids. Trimming cost V 6 bases and J 4 bases, with 12 bases left between them. Germline V gene data show CDR1 as MDHEN and CDR2 as SYDVKM. The CDR3 DNA reads TGTGCCAGCAGGGAAGAGGGGGGCTATGGCTACACCTTC. This sequence encodes CASREEGGYGYTF.